The 6 T cell receptor beta chains reported below all come from one sample, sequenced in a study of chemoradiotherapy in HPV16-positive cancers. The protocol was immunoSEQ multiplex PCR, while the TCRdb copy is restricted to in-frame clones and leaves out a portion. There are 9,500 to 15,000 clones in the sample; approximately 87% occur only once, and roughly 2.8% lies in the top ten. Source: blood, taken from a patient who underwent chemoradiotherapy. These receptors originate from a human donor with HPV-associated anogenital cancer.

V and J are TRBV5-1 and TRBJ1-3; unclear D gene. This CDR3 spans 13 amino acids. Germline-derived CDR1 and CDR2 are SGHRS and YFSETQ. The V end lost 4 bases, the J end lost 4 bases, and 9 bases lay between the germline ends. CDR3 sequence reads: CASSEPPGNTIYF. The CDR3 DNA follows: TGCGCCAGCAGCGAGCCCCCGGGAAACACCATATATTTT.

The chain combines TRBV28 with TRBJ2-7; 8 bases fit TRBD1. Germline loops: CDR1 MDHEN, CDR2 SYDVKM. Trimming cost V 3 bases and J 0 bases; bases outside gene matches: 10. CDR3 length: 17 amino acids. The CDR3 is CASSFGQGAISSYEQYF. As DNA, the CDR3 is TGTGCCAGCAGTTTCGGTCAGGGGGCGATTTCCTCCTACGAGCAGTACTTC.

The J gene is TRBJ2-3, the V gene TRBV27; the match to TRBD1 covers 8 bases. V shed 6 bases and J 3 bases; nucleotides not matched to a gene: 2. Germline V gene lookup returns CDR1 MNHEY and CDR2 SMNVEV (reference sequence). The CDR3 totals 13 residues. The CDR3 loop reads CASSRQGTDTQYF. For the CDR3, the DNA is TGTGCCAGCAGCCGACAGGGGACAGATACGCAGTATTTT.

V and J are TRBV5-6 and TRBJ2-5; D remains unclear. The germline gives CDR1 SGHDT, CDR2 YYEEEE. Trimming stripped 2 bases from V and 2 bases from J, with 13 bases between. This CDR3 has 15 residues. Here the CDR3 reads CASSLPFGAQETQYF. DNA of the CDR3: TGTGCCAGCAGCTTACCCTTTGGAGCTCAAGAGACCCAGTACTTC.

The chain employs TRBV4-1 and TRBJ2-7; no reliable D call. CDR3 length equals 15 residues. CDR1 and CDR2 (germline): MGHRA, YSYEKL. V shed 6 bases and J shed 3 bases, with 18 bases lying between them. DNA of the CDR3: TGCGCCAGCAGTTTGGCCCACACTGCGATCTACGAGCAGTACTTC. Translating gives CASSLAHTAIYEQYF.

The chain is built from TRBV19 and TRBJ1-1; D possibly corresponds to TRBD1 (6 bases). Germline CDR1 LNHDA, CDR2 SQIVND (reference sequence). V shed 4 bases and J shed 8 bases, with 14 bases lying between them. The CDR3 runs 13 residues. CDR3 in DNA: TGTGCCAGTAGTAGGGGGCGCGGTTCCGAAGCTTTCTTT. Residues: CASSRGRGSEAFF.